Shown below are 28 T cell receptor beta chains from a single sample sequenced in a study of cytomegalovirus exposure and HLA in healthy donors. This PCR relied on a set of 60 Vbeta primers and 13 Jbeta primers. Sequenced by immunoSEQ multiplex PCR; TCRdb stores in-frame clones only, minus some. The table records 30,000 to 45,000 clones, roughly 88% of them present only once. Specimen: PBMCs. The receptors here all came from a woman in her thirties or forties in good health and CMV-seropositive.

The rearrangement links TRBV6-5 to TRBJ1-1; possible D gene TRBD1, 6 bases. CDR1 MNHEY and CDR2 SVGAGI come from the germline V gene. Deletions cut 0 bases from V and 3 bases from J, with 14 bases between. CDR3 length: 16 amino acids. CDR3 sequence reads: CASSYSIGGRYTEAFF. In nucleotides, the CDR3 is TGTGCCAGCAGTTACTCGATCGGGGGGCGGTACACTGAAGCTTTCTTT.

The rearrangement joins TRBV6-5 to TRBJ2-1, with D maybe TRBD1 (6 bases). Deletions cut 2 bases from V and 9 bases from J, with 11 bases between. Per the germline V gene, CDR1 is MNHEY and CDR2 is SVGAGI. The CDR3 sequence is 13 residues long. As DNA, the CDR3 is TGTGCCAGCAGTTACCACCAGGGGACTGAGCAGTTCTTC. Its translation: CASSYHQGTEQFF.

J is TRBJ1-1 and V is TRBV7-6; D not certain. The germline V gene has CDR1 SGHVS and CDR2 FNYEAQ. This CDR3 contains 15 residues. Between the trimmed V and J ends, which lost 3 bases and 3 bases, there was a span of 14 bases. CDR3 loop: CASSFSGGGDTEAFF. DNA for the CDR3: TGTGCCAGCAGCTTTAGCGGTGGTGGGGACACTGAAGCTTTCTTT.

The V gene is TRBV18, the J gene TRBJ2-3; 7 bases map to TRBD1. CDR3 size: 16 residues. The V segment lost 2 bases and the J segment 0 bases; nucleotides outside the gene matches: 5. CDR1 is KGHSH and CDR2 is LQKENI in the germline V gene. The CDR3: CASSPGDSRSTDTQYF. CDR3 sequence (DNA): TGTGCCAGCTCACCAGGGGACAGCCGAAGCACAGATACGCAGTATTTT.

The chain employs TRBV18 and TRBJ1-1; 9 nucleotides line up with TRBD1. Germline CDR1 KGHSH, CDR2 LQKENI. V lost 3 bases, J lost 4 bases, and 6 bases stayed unmatched. The CDR3 loop spans 15 amino acids. CDR3 loop: CASSPGQGFGTEAFF. The CDR3 DNA reads as TGTGCCAGCTCACCGGGACAGGGTTTCGGCACTGAAGCTTTCTTT.

The CDR3: CASSVDPTGGNEKLFF. The CDR3 nucleotides are TGTGCCAGCAGCGTAGATCCTACAGGGGGGAACGAAAAACTGTTTTTT. V is TRBV9 and J is TRBJ1-4; TRBD1 aligns across 8 bases. This CDR3 spans 16 amino acids. The germline V gene has CDR1 SGDLS and CDR2 YYNGEE. Trimming took 0 bases from V and 8 from J; bases not matched to a gene: 9. Full variable domain (rest looked up from reference TRBV9 and TRBJ1-4): DSGVTQTPKHLITATGQRVTLRCSPRSGDLSVYWYQQSLDQGLQFLIQYYNGEERAKGNILERFSAQQFPDLHSELNLSSLELGDSALYFCASSVDPTGGNEKLFFGSGTQLSVL.

The V and J genes are TRBV18 and TRBJ2-7; 8 bases agree with TRBD1. The CDR3 spans 14 residues. The V gene's germline CDR1 is KGHSH and CDR2 LQKENI. Losses at the gene ends were 5 bases for V and 5 bases for J; bases not matched to a gene: 8. Here the CDR3 DNA reads TGTGCCAGCTCAAGAGCAGACAGGGGCCACGAGCAGTACTTC. Amino acids: CASSRADRGHEQYF.

The chain carries TRBV18 and TRBJ1-1; no clear D gene. This CDR3 is built from 16 residues. Trimming removed 3 bases at V and 4 bases at J, with 18 bases between. In germline, CDR1 is KGHSH, CDR2 LQKENI. In nucleotides, the CDR3 is TGTGCCAGCTCACCGCCTTTGAGGGCGCGAGGCACTGAAGCTTTCTTT. As protein: CASSPPLRARGTEAFF.

For the CDR3, the DNA is TGTGCCAGCATAGCGACACGGTTGAACACTGAAGCTTTCTTT. As protein: CASIATRLNTEAFF. The chain uses TRBV11-2 and TRBJ1-1; the D is unclear. Trimming stripped 7 bases from V and 0 bases from J, with 12 bases between. Germline V gene sequence: CDR1 SGHAT, CDR2 FQNNGV. CDR3 size: 14 residues.

In its sample, this clone was seen once. The chain has TRBV2 and TRBJ1-5; D uncertain. The CDR3 is 12 amino acids. V was clipped by 6 bases and J by 7 bases, with 10 bases between them. The germline V gene encodes CDR1 SNHLY and CDR2 FYNNEI. DNA of the CDR3: TGTGCCAGCAGGGGAGACGGCCAGCCCCAGCATTTT. As protein: CASRGDGQPQHF.

This chain uses TRBV6-1 with TRBJ2-3, with 7 bases that match TRBD1. Germline V CDR1 and CDR2: MNHNS, SASEGT. V lost 5 bases and J lost 5; bases outside the gene matches: 7. The CDR3 runs to 14 residues. The CDR3 sequence: CASSLGGVGDTQYF. CDR3 DNA: TGTGCCAGCAGTTTAGGGGGCGTTGGAGATACGCAGTATTTT.

The rearrangement links TRBV5-4 to TRBJ1-1; the match to TRBD1 covers 7 bases. Trimming took 4 bases from V and 5 from J; bases not matched to a gene: 8. CDR3 length: 14 residues. Germline V gives CDR1 SGHNT, CDR2 YYREEE (reference sequence). The CDR3 is CASSRQGKETEAFF. In DNA form, the CDR3 reads TGTGCCAGCAGCCGACAGGGAAAAGAGACTGAAGCTTTCTTT.

V usage is TRBV10-3 and J usage is TRBJ2-3; D not certain. The V gene lost 7 bases and the J gene lost 3 bases, with 20 bases spanning the gap. Germline assignment: CDR1 ENHRY and CDR2 SYGVKD. This CDR3 region has 16 residues. The chain's CDR3 is CAIKVVAVFRTDTQYF. The CDR3, as DNA: TGTGCCATCAAAGTTGTGGCGGTCTTTAGGACAGATACGCAGTATTTT.

The V and J genes are TRBV19 and TRBJ2-1; 9 bases agree with TRBD1. V lost 6 bases to trimming and J lost 3 bases; unmatched junction nucleotides: 6. The germline V gene has CDR1 LNHDA and CDR2 SQIVND (reference sequence). The CDR3 extends over 15 amino acids. The CDR3 DNA reads TGTGCCAGTAGATCCCGGGACAGGGTCTACAATGAGCAGTTCTTC. It is translated as CASRSRDRVYNEQFF.

The V gene is TRBV28, the J gene TRBJ1-1, with 9 nucleotides matching TRBD1. This CDR3 contains 14 residues. J lost 4 bases, V lost 6 bases, and 6 bases had no gene match. Germline CDR1 MDHEN, CDR2 SYDVKM. The CDR3 spells CASSTGGLVTEAFF. DNA for the CDR3: TGTGCCAGCAGCACAGGGGGCCTTGTCACTGAAGCTTTCTTT.

The gene calls are TRBV7-9 and TRBJ1-1, with TRBD1 matching over 7 bases. With 5 bases clipped from V and 3 bases from J, the junction kept 9 bases outside the gene matches. Germline V lookup: CDR1 SEHNR, CDR2 FQNEAQ (reference sequence). There are 15 residues in the CDR3. CDR3 sequence reads: CASSVLDRPDTEAFF. CDR3 nucleotides: TGTGCCAGCAGCGTACTGGACAGGCCCGACACTGAAGCTTTCTTT.

The J gene is TRBJ2-5, the V gene TRBV2; maybe TRBD2 (6 bases). Germline V gene data show CDR1 as SNHLY and CDR2 as FYNNEI. This CDR3 has 11 residues. Trimming cost V 3 bases and J 7 bases, with 6 bases left between them. In nucleotides, the CDR3 is TGTGCCAGCAGTGAGGGAGGGACCCAGTACTTC. Translating it yields CASSEGGTQYF.

The rearrangement links TRBV7-9 to TRBJ2-3; TRBD1 matches 7 bases. Germline V gene lookup returns CDR1 SEHNR and CDR2 FQNEAQ (reference sequence). This CDR3 has 16 residues. V shed 5 bases and J 1 base; nucleotides not matched to a gene: 9. The chain's CDR3 is CASSPIQGFGTDTQYF. In DNA, the CDR3 is TGTGCCAGCAGCCCGATACAGGGGTTTGGCACAGATACGCAGTATTTT. The variable domain in full, completed from reference TRBV7-9 and TRBJ2-3, reads DTGVSQNPRHKITKRGQNVTFRCDPISEHNRLYWYRQTLGQGPEFLTYFQNEAQLEKSRLLSDRFSAERPKGSFSTLEIQRTEQGDSAMYLCASSPIQGFGTDTQYFGPGTRLTVL.

The rearrangement joins TRBV7-9 to TRBJ2-1, with TRBD2 matching over 11 bases. The CDR3 is 17 residues long. V lost 5 bases to trimming and J lost 4 bases; unmatched junction nucleotides: 10. Germline V CDR1 and CDR2: SEHNR, FQNEAQ (reference sequence). The CDR3 here is CASSPDQGLADYNEQFF. The CDR3 coding sequence is TGTGCCAGCAGCCCCGACCAGGGACTAGCGGATTACAATGAGCAGTTCTTC.

This chain connects TRBV28 to TRBJ1-5; D call uncertain. This CDR3 has 14 residues. The germline V gene has CDR1 MDHEN and CDR2 SYDVKM. The V gene lost 6 bases and the J gene lost 2 bases, with 11 bases spanning the gap. The CDR3 DNA sequence: TGTGCCAGCAGAGAGGGATACGGCAATCAGCCCCAGCATTTT. This codes for CASREGYGNQPQHF.

The chain couples TRBV5-1 to TRBJ2-2; 9 positions agree with TRBD1. CDR3 size: 14 residues. Trimming cost V 3 bases and J 4 bases; bases outside gene matches: 1. The germline V gene encodes CDR1 SGHRS and CDR2 YFSETQ. The CDR3 protein is CASSSDRGTGELFF. CDR3 sequence (DNA): TGCGCCAGCAGCTCGGACAGGGGCACCGGGGAGCTGTTTTTT.

The V call is TRBV5-6, the J call TRBJ1-2, with D possibly being TRBD1 (6 bases). Looked up from germline, CDR1 is SGHDT and CDR2 is YYEEEE. The CDR3 loop spans 14 amino acids. Deletions cut 6 bases from V and 4 bases from J, with 16 bases between. In nucleotides, the CDR3 is TGTGCCAGCATCCGGCAGGGGTTGGTCTATGGCTACACCTTC. Its translation is CASIRQGLVYGYTF.

The chain uses TRBV7-2 and TRBJ1-1; 7 bases map to TRBD1. The germline V gene has CDR1 SGHTA and CDR2 FQGNSA. The CDR3 loop spans 15 amino acids. The V segment lost 3 bases and the J segment 0 bases; nucleotides outside the gene matches: 4. The CDR3 sequence: CASSLDRQMNTEAFF. The CDR3 region has the DNA TGTGCCAGCAGCTTGGACAGGCAAATGAACACTGAAGCTTTCTTT.

The chain is built from TRBV5-6 and TRBJ2-1, with a possible D match to TRBD2 (6 bases). The CDR3 is made up of 16 amino acids. Trimming took 5 bases from V and 4 from J, leaving 19 bases between them. Germline V lookup: CDR1 SGHDT, CDR2 YYEEEE. The CDR3 DNA reads as TGTGCCAGCAGGTCAAGGACTACGGGTTCGTACAATGAGCAGTTCTTC. Translating it yields CASRSRTTGSYNEQFF.

This rearrangement joins TRBV7-9 to TRBJ2-2; 10 bases line up with TRBD1. Germline CDR1 and CDR2: SEHNR and FQNEAQ (reference sequence). Trimming took 4 bases from V and 7 from J; bases not matched to a gene: 6. The CDR3 is 15 residues long. As DNA, the CDR3 is TGTGCCAGCAGCTGGGACAGGGGTATTGTCGGGGAGCTGTTTTTT. Its protein is CASSWDRGIVGELFF.

The rearrangement uses TRBV14 and TRBJ1-6, with D maybe TRBD1 (5 bases). With 4 bases removed from V and 7 bases from J, the gap between germline ends came to 14 bases. Germline CDR1 reads SGHDN; CDR2 reads FVKESK. The CDR3 totals 15 residues. The CDR3 sequence is CASSLQGARNSPLHF. CDR3 in DNA: TGTGCCAGCAGCCTCCAAGGGGCGAGGAATTCACCCCTCCACTTT.

The chain employs TRBV29-1 and TRBJ1-2; 8 nucleotides line up with TRBD1. This CDR3 comprises 11 residues. CDR1 is SQVTM, CDR2 ANQGSEA, per germline. The CDR3 region has the DNA TGCGGGACAGGAGCAGACTATGGCTACACCTTC. Its protein is CGTGADYGYTF.

This clone appeared a single time. This chain links TRBV4-2 with TRBJ1-1; D may be TRBD1 (5 bases). V was shortened by 0 bases and J by 4 bases, with 12 bases between the two germline ends. Germline loops: CDR1 LGHNA, CDR2 YNFKEQ. The CDR3 extends over 15 amino acids. CDR3 sequence reads: CASSQDGIGGTEAFF. The CDR3 region has the DNA TGTGCCAGCAGCCAAGATGGTATCGGGGGCACTGAAGCTTTCTTT.